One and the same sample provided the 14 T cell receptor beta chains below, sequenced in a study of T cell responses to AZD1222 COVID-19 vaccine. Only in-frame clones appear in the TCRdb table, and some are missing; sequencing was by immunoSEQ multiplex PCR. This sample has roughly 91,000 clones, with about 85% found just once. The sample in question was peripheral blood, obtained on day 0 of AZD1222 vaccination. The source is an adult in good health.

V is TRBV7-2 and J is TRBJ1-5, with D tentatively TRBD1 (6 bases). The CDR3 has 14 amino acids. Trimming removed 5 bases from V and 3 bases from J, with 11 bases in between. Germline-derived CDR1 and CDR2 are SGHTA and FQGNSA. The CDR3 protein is CASSTRGSNQPQHF. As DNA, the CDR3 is TGTGCCAGCAGCACCAGGGGTTCCAATCAGCCCCAGCATTTT.

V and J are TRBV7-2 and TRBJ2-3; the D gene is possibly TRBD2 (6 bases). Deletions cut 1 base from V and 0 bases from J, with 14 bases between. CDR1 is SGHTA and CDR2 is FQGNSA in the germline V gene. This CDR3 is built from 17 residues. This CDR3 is CASSLVSLATSTDTQYF. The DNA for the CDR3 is TGTGCCAGCAGCTTAGTATCCCTAGCGACTAGCACAGATACGCAGTATTTT.

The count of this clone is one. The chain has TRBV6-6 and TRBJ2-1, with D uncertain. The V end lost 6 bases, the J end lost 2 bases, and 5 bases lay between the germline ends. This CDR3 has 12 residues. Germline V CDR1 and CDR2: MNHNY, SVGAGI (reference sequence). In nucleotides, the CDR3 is TGTGCCAGCAGCCAGGCCTACAATGAGCAGTTCTTC. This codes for CASSQAYNEQFF.

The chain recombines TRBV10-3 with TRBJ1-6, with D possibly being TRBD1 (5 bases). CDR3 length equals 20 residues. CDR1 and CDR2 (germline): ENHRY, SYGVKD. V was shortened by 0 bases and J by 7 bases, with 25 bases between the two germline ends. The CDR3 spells CAISESNALGIRAQNSPLHF. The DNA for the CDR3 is TGTGCCATCAGTGAGTCGAATGCCTTAGGGATCAGGGCCCAAAATTCACCCCTCCACTTT.

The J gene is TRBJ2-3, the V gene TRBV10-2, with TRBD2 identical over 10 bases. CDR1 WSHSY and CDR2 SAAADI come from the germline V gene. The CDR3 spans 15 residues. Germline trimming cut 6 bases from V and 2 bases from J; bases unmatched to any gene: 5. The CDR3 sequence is CASRLAGVLTDTQYF. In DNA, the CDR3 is TGCGCCAGCAGGCTAGCGGGGGTGCTCACAGATACGCAGTATTTT.

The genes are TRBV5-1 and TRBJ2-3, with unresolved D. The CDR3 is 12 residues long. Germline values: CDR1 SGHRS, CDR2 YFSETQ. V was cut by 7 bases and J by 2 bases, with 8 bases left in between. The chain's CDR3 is CASLGPTDTQYF. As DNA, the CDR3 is TGCGCCAGCCTCGGCCCCACAGATACGCAGTATTTT. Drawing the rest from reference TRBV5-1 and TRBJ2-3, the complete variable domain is KAGVTQTPRYLIKTRGQQVTLSCSPISGHRSVSWYQQTPGQGLQFLFEYFSETQRNKGNFPGRFSGRQFSNSRSEMNVSTLELGDSALYLCASLGPTDTQYFGPGTRLTVL.

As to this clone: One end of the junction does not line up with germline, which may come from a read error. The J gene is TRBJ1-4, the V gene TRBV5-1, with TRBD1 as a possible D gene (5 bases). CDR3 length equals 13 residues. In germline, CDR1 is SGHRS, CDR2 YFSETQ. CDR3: CASSLAGGEKLFF. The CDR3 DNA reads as TGTGCCAGCAGCTTGGCCGGGGGGGAAAAACTGTTTTTT.

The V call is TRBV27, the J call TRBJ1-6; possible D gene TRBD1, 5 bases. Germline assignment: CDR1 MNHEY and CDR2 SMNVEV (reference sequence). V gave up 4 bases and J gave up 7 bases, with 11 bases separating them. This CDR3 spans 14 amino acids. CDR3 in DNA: TGTGCCAGCAGTTATCGGGACCCGAATTCACCCCTCCACTTT. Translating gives CASSYRDPNSPLHF.

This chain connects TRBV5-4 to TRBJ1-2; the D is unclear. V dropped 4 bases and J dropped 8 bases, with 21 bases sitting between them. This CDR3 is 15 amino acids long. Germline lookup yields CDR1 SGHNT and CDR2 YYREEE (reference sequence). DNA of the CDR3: TGTGCCAGCAGCCCCTCCAACCGGTGGGAAGACGGCTACACCTTC. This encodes CASSPSNRWEDGYTF.

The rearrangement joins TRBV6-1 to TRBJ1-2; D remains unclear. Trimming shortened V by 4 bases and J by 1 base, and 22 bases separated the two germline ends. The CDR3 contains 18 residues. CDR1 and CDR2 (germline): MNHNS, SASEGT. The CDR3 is CASSAPTFASRRNYGYTF. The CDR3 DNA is TGTGCCAGCAGTGCCCCCACATTTGCGTCGCGTCGTAACTATGGCTACACCTTC.

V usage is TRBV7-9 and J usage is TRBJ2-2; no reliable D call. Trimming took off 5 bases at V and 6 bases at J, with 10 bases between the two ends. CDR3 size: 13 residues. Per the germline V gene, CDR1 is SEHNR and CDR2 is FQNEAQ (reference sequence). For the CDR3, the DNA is TGTGCCAGCAGCCAAAGTGACGCCGGGGAGCTGTTTTTT. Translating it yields CASSQSDAGELFF.

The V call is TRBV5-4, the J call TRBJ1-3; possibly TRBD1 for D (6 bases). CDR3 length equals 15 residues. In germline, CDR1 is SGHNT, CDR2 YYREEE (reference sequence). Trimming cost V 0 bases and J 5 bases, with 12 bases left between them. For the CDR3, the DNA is TGTGCCAGCAGCTTGGCGGGGGCTACCAGAAACACCATATATTTT. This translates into CASSLAGATRNTIYF. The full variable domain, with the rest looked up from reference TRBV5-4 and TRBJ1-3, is ETGVTQSPTHLIKTRGQQVTLRCSSQSGHNTVSWYQQALGQGPQFIFQYYREEENGRGNFPPRFSGLQFPNYSSELNVNALELDDSALYLCASSLAGATRNTIYFGEGSWLTVV.

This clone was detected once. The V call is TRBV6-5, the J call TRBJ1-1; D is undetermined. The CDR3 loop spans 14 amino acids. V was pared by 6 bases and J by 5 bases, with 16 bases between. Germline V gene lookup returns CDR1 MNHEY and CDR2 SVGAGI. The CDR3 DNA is TGTGCCAGCAGGGAGATATCGACGGAGACTGAAGCTTTCTTT. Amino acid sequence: CASREISTETEAFF.

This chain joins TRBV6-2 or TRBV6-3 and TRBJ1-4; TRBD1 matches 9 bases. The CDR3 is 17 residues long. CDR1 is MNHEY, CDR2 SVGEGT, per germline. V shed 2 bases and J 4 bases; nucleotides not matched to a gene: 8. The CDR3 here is CASSYPTGQGRNEKLFF. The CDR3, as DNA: TGTGCCAGCAGTTACCCGACGGGACAGGGCCGTAATGAAAAACTGTTTTTT.